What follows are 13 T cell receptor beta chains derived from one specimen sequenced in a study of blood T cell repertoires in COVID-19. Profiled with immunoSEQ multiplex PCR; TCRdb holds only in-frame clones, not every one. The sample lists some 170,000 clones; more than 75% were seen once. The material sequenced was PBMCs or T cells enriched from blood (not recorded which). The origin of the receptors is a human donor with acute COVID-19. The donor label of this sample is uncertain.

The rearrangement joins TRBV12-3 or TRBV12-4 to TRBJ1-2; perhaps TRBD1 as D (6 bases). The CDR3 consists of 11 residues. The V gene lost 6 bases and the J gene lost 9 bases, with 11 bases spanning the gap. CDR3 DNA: TGTGCCAGCAGCTCCGGACAGAGCTACACCTTC. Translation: CASSSGQSYTF.

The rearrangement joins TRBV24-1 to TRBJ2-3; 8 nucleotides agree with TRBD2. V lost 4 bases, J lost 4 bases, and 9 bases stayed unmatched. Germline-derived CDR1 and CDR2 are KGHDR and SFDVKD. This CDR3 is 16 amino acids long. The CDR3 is CATSEPRGGPADTQYF. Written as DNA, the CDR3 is TGTGCCACCAGTGAGCCTCGGGGGGGCCCGGCAGATACGCAGTATTTT.

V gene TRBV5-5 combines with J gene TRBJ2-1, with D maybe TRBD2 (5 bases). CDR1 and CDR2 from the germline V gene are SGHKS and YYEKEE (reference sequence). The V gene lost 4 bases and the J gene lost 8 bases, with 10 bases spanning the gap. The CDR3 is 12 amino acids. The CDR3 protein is CASSTGSYEQFF. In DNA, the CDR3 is TGTGCCAGCAGCACGGGGAGCTATGAGCAGTTCTTC.

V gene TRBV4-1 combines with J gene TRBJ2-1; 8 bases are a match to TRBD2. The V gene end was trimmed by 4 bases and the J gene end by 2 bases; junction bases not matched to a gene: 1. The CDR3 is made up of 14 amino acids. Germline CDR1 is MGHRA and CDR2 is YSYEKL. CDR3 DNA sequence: TGCGCCAGCAGCCTTAGCGGGGCCTACAATGAGCAGTTCTTC. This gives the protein CASSLSGAYNEQFF.

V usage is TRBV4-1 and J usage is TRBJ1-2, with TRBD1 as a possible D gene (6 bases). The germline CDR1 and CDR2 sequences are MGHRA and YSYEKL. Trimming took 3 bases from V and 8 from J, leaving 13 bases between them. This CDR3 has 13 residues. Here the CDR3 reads CASSHVTGSGYTF. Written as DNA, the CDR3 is TGCGCCAGCAGCCACGTAACAGGGAGCGGCTACACCTTC.

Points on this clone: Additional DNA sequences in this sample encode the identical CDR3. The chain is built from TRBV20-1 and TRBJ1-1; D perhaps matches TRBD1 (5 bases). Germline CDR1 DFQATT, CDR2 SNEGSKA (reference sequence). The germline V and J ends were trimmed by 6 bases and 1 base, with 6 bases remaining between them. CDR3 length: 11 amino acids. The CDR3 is CSATGNTEAFF. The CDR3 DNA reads TGCAGTGCCACAGGGAACACTGAAGCTTTCTTT.

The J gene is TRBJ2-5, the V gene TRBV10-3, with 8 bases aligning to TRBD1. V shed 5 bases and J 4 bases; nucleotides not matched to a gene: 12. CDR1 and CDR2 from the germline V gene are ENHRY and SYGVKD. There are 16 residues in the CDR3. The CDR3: CAISSYAGQGGETQYF. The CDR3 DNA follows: TGTGCCATCAGTAGTTACGCCGGACAGGGAGGAGAGACCCAGTACTTC.

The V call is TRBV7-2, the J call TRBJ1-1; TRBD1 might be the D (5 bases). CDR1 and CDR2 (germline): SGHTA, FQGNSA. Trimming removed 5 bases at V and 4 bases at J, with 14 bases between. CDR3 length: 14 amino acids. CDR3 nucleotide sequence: TGTGCCAGCAGCGTGGGGCCTCTAGGCACTGAAGCTTTCTTT. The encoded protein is CASSVGPLGTEAFF.

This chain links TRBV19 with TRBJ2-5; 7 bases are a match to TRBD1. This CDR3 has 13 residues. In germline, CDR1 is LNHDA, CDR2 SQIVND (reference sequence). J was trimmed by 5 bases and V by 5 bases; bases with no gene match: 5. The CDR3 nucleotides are TGTGCCAGTAGTGACAGGGACGGCGAGACCCAGTACTTC. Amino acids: CASSDRDGETQYF.

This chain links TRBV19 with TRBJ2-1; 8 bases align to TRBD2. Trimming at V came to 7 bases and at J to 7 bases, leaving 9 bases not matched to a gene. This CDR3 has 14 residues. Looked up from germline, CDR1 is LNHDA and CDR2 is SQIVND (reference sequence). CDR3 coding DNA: TGTGCCAGTAAGGCGGGCGGGGGGCCGAATGAGCAGTTCTTC. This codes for CASKAGGGPNEQFF. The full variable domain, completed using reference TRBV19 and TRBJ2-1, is DGGITQSPKYLFRKEGQNVTLSCEQNLNHDAMYWYRQDPGQGLRLIYYSQIVNDFQKGDIAEGYSVSREKKESFPLTVTSAQKNPTAFYLCASKAGGGPNEQFFGPGTRLTVL.

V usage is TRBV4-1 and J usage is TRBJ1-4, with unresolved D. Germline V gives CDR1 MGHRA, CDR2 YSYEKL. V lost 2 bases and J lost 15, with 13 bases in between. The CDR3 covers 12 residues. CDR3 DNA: TGCGCCAGCAGCCAAAACGGCGGAATCGTGTTTTTT. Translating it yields CASSQNGGIVFF.

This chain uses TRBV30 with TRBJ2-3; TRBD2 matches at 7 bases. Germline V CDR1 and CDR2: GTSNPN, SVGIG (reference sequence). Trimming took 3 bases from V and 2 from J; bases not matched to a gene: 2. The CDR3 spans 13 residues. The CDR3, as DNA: TGTGCCTGGAGGCGGGAGTCCACAGATACGCAGTATTTT. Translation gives CAWRRESTDTQYF.

The DNA for the CDR3 is TGTGCCAGCAGCCTCCAGGGTTTCTACGAGCAGTACTTC. It encodes CASSLQGFYEQYF. The rearrangement joins TRBV27 to TRBJ2-7; maybe TRBD1 (5 bases). Trimming shortened V by 6 bases and J by 3 bases, and 12 bases separated the two germline ends. CDR3 length equals 13 residues. CDR1 MNHEY and CDR2 SMNVEV come from the germline V gene (reference sequence).